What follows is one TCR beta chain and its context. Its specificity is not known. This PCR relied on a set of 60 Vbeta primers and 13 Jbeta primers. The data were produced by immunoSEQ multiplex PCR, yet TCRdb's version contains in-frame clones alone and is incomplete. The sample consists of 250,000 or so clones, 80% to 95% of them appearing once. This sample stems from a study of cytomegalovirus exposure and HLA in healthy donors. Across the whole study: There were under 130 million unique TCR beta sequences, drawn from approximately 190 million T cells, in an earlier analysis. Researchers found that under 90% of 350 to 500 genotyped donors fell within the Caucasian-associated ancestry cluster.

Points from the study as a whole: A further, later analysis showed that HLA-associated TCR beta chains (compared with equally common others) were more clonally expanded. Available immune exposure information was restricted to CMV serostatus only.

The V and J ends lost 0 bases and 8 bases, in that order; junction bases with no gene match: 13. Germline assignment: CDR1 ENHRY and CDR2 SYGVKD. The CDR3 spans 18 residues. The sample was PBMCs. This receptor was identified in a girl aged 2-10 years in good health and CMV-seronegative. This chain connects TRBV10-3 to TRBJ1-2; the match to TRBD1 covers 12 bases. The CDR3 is CAISESTVGTGGAGGYTF. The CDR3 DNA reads TGTGCCATCAGTGAGTCGACGGTCGGGACAGGGGGCGCGGGAGGCTACACCTTC.